This TCR beta chain was documented in a study of blood T cells in healthy people across ages (dated by TCRdb to about 2015). A note on the overall study: In model experiments, template switching captured roughly one uniquely barcoded TCR beta cDNA molecule for every two T cells. To avoid experimental bias, donors of different ages were spread randomly across the sequencing lanes. The donors were split into four age groups: young (average around 16 years), middle-aged (more than 35), aged (about 62) and long-lived (roughly 80). Using deep sequencing normalized with unique cDNA molecular identifiers, the study measured how TCR beta repertoire diversity changes with age. The study analyzed two additional independent replicas of 1 million unique cDNA reads from the same blood draw for two donors, one aged 18 to 30 and one aged 80 or older. The investigation overall reported the following: As age increased, observed TCR beta diversity per million T cells dropped in a roughly linear way, and a significant reduction was already evident by age about 40. The percentage of naive T cells measured by flow cytometry correlated strongly with observed TCR beta diversity. Estimates of total diversity based on one million sequenced T cells were considered lower bounds and underestimates. Donor CMV infection status was unknown, potentially confounding age-related changes in expanded clonotypes. Bulk unsorted PBMC profiling prevented conclusive comparison of naive and antigen-experienced compartments. Compared with the aged group, more naive CD4+ T cells, fewer expanded clones and increased TCR diversity were shown by the long-lived group, suggesting age selection.

Libraries came from 5' RACE. TCRdb lists the instrument as Illumina HiSeq 2500. A second roughly 6 to 12 cycle PCR used a sample-barcoded 5' primer and a J-beta primer mix. A template-switch 5' adaptor carrying 12 random nucleotides introduced a unique molecular identifier onto each TCR beta cDNA molecule. At least 2.5 million CDR3-containing paired-end reads were obtained from each sample. First-strand cDNA was synthesized from all RNA with the Mint cDNA synthesis kit, primed by a TRBC-specific oligonucleotide. All cDNA was treated with uracil-DNA glycosylase and then went through a first 18-cycle PCR with the universal primers M1SS and BC2_uni_R. The authors' analysis ran thus. Normalization of each sample was performed by random selection of 1 million high-quality reads, each carrying a distinct molecular identifier. Instead of being binned into consensus sequences, reads that shared molecular identifiers were thrown out. CDR3 identification, clonotype clustering and error correction used MiTCR with a Q25 quality threshold and the strictest error-elimination algorithm. A nonparametric unseen species model with Euler transformation was used to estimate lower-bound total TCR beta diversity. The raw public reads went through TCRdb reprocessing: fastp at Q25, MiXCR clone calling, in-frame beta chains kept. Rows matching on CDR3 protein sequence are summarized as one entry with the most common DNA and genes. TCRdb, not the authors, supplied the V and J calls. This sample has about 1.7 million distinct CDR3 sequences in its table, and 28% of those were observed once. Jointly, the top ten make up 7.7% of the sample.

Inclusive of the bounding cysteine and phenylalanine, the CDR3 is 13 residues long. Only CDR3 DNA remains: 39 bases, in frame from the first base. V and J are truncated by 2 bases and 9 bases respectively, leaving an intervening sequence of 14 bases. The germline V gene (reference sequence) provides CDR1 MNHNY and CDR2 SVGAGI. Systemically healthy Caucasian individuals from Russia, some 36 in total and aged about 6 to 100 years, were included as donors. Around 10 milliliters of peripheral blood were collected from each donor into EDTA-treated Vacutainer tubes. Ficoll-Paque density-gradient centrifugation was used to isolate PBMCs, with at least 7 million obtained per sample. Total RNA, at least 5 micrograms per sample, was extracted from PBMCs with Trizol reagent. Naive CD45RAhigh/CD27high T cell percentages were measured by flow cytometry on a PBMC aliquot from every donor. In the case of this clonotype: Which antigen it targets is not known. No base qualities exist here, and no much larger clone lies one base off it.

The sample taken for sequencing was blood. This TCR was sampled from a woman aged 30 to 39 in good health. The receptor chain draws on TRBV6-6 and TRBJ2-7; the D gene is perhaps TRBD2, on 6 matching bases. In nucleotides, the sequence is TGTGCCAGCAGTTACGATAGCGGCGGCGGGCAGTACTTC. It translates to CASSYDSGGGQYF.